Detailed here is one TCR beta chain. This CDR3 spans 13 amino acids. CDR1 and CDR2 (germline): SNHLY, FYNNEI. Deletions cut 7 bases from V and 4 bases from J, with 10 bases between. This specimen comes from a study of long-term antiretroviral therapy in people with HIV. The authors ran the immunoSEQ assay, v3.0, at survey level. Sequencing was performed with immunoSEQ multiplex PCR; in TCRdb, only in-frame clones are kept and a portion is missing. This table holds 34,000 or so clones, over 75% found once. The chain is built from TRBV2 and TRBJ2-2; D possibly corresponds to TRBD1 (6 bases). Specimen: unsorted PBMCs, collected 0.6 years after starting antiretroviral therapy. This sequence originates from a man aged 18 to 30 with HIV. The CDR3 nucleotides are TGTGCCAGCAAATCGACAGGCACCGGGGAGCTGTTTTTT. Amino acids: CASKSTGTGELFF. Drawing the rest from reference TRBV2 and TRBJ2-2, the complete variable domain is EPEVTQTPSHQVTQMGQEVILRCVPISNHLYFYWYRQILGQKVEFLVSFYNNEISEKSEIFDDQFSVERPDGSNFTLKIRSTKLEDSAMYFCASKSTGTGELFFGEGSRLTVL.